This entry lists 9 T cell receptor beta chains sequenced from one sample in a study of T-cell reconstitution after alpha-beta-depleted transplantation in children. Preparation of the TCRbeta library used unique molecular identifiers. TCRdb itself ran the PCR reads through MiXCR, one entry per CDR3 protein. The sample has hundreds of thousands of distinct CDR3 sequences, roughly 23% seen once. This specimen was PBMCs, mostly from graft donor cells, taken 360 days after TCRalphabeta/CD19-depleted stem cell transplant. The receptor source for this set is a boy in the first two years of life who had a stem cell transplant for acute myeloid leukemia, so the T cells may come from the graft donor.

Many counts were recorded for this clonotype. The chain has TRBV20-1 and TRBJ2-3, with TRBD1 identical over 7 bases. J was trimmed by 1 base and V by 5 bases; bases with no gene match: 9. In germline, CDR1 is DFQATT, CDR2 SNEGSKA (reference sequence). The length of the CDR3 is 15 residues. In DNA form, the CDR3 reads TGCAGTGCTCGACAGGGACCGTGGGGCACAGATACGCAGTATTTT. Translating it yields CSARQGPWGTDTQYF.

This clonotype was seen at least ten times. The J gene is TRBJ2-3, the V gene TRBV12-5, with D possibly TRBD2 on 6 matching bases. This CDR3 spans 14 amino acids. V lost 2 bases and J 5 bases, leaving 11 bases between the germline ends. Per the germline V gene, CDR1 is LGHNT and CDR2 is FRNRAP. The CDR3 bases are TGTGCTAGTGGTTTGTCCTTGGGGGGAGATACGCAGTATTTT. Its translation is CASGLSLGGDTQYF.

This clonotype was found a few times. The V gene is TRBV12-3 or TRBV12-4, the J gene TRBJ2-2, with TRBD1 matching 7 bases. The trim removed 2 bases at V and 5 bases at J, leaving 8 bases unmatched. This CDR3 has 16 residues. The CDR3 sequence is CASSLPGTALTGELFF. The CDR3 DNA reads TGTGCCAGCAGTTTACCAGGGACAGCTTTAACCGGGGAGCTGTTTTTT.

The V gene is TRBV7-2, the J gene TRBJ2-1; 8 nucleotides align to TRBD2. The CDR3 sequence is 17 residues long. The V gene's germline CDR1 is SGHTA and CDR2 FQGNSA. J gave up 2 bases and V 5 bases, and 11 bases lay outside the gene matches. CDR3: CASSIGLLGGAYNEQFF. In nucleotides, the CDR3 is TGTGCCAGCAGCATAGGGTTACTCGGGGGGGCCTACAATGAGCAGTTCTTC.

This clonotype was counted ten times or more. The rearrangement uses TRBV3-1 and TRBJ2-3, with a weak D call TRBD1 (5 bases). The CDR3 length is 17 residues. Germline V gene data show CDR1 as LGHDT and CDR2 as YNNKEL (reference sequence). Trimming removed 1 base at V and 2 bases at J, with 16 bases between. The CDR3 DNA follows: TGTGCCAGCAGCCAAGGAAGGGGTTCTGCAGTCACAGATACGCAGTATTTT. It codes for CASSQGRGSAVTDTQYF.

In its sample, this clonotype was seen a few times. This chain uses TRBV20-1 with TRBJ2-1; TRBD1 is a possible D gene (6 bases). V was pared by 6 bases and J by 0 bases, with 12 bases between. The CDR3 has 14 residues. CDR1 DFQATT and CDR2 SNEGSKA come from the germline V gene (reference sequence). The CDR3 spells CSADGQSSYNEQFF. The CDR3 nucleotides read TGCAGTGCAGATGGACAGTCCTCCTACAATGAGCAGTTCTTC.

There are many counts of this clonotype. The rearrangement uses TRBV12-3 or TRBV12-4 and TRBJ2-2, with 9 bases fitting TRBD1. The CDR3 consists of 16 residues. Trimming removed 3 bases from V and 3 bases from J; junction bases left unmatched: 5. DNA for the CDR3: TGTGCCAGCAGTTTCCCTCGACAGGGGGACACCGGGGAGCTGTTTTTT. It is translated as CASSFPRQGDTGELFF.

The table lists this clonotype with a few counts. This sequence joins TRBV6-5 and TRBJ2-3; unclear D gene. The CDR3 is 14 residues long. Germline assignment: CDR1 MNHEY and CDR2 SVGAGI. Between the trimmed V and J ends, which lost 5 bases and 4 bases, there was a span of 13 bases. The CDR3 DNA is TGTGCCAGCAGTCCTACGACTGGGGCAGATACGCAGTATTTT. Its translation: CASSPTTGADTQYF.

This clonotype has more than one count but fewer than ten. The rearrangement links TRBV2 to TRBJ2-7; maybe TRBD2 (6 bases). The CDR3 consists of 14 residues. Germline V gene data show CDR1 as SNHLY and CDR2 as FYNNEI. The V and J ends lost 6 bases and 6 bases respectively, with 18 bases between them. CDR3 region: CASRETGLLAEQYF. CDR3 nucleotide sequence: TGTGCCAGCAGAGAAACGGGACTCTTGGCCGAGCAGTACTTC.